Following are 15 T cell receptor beta chains from one sample sequenced in a study of T-cell memory formation after mild COVID-19. TCRdb used MiXCR to reprocess the 5' RACE reads, holding one entry per CDR3 protein. The sample records 400,000 to 500,000 distinct CDR3 sequences, about 20% being singletons. The sample comprised PBMCs or a T cell subset sorted from them (not recorded which). Every receptor here comes from an adult woman who had mild COVID-19 (a few samples of this study predate the infection). Cell type and time point are not known.

This clonotype occurred a few times. Germline is not matched at one junction end, which may reflect a read error. The V call is TRBV6-5, the J call TRBJ2-7; D assignment may be TRBD1 or TRBD2 (5 bases each). The germline V gene encodes CDR1 MNHEY and CDR2 SVGAGI. The CDR3 spans 14 residues. The CDR3 protein is CASSDSGAPYEQYF. The CDR3 DNA follows: TGTGCCAGCAGTGACTCCGGGGCCCCCTACGAGCAGTACTTC.

This clonotype was seen more than once but under ten times. The rearrangement links TRBV12-3 or TRBV12-4 to TRBJ1-1; D is unclear. V was clipped by 7 bases and J by 4 bases, with 10 bases between them. The CDR3 totals 12 residues. DNA for the CDR3: TGTGCCAGCATTTGGAGGGTCACTGAAGCTTTCTTT. Residues: CASIWRVTEAFF.

The chain is built from TRBV7-2 and TRBJ2-7, with TRBD2 matching 10 bases. Germline V gene lookup returns CDR1 SGHTA and CDR2 FQGNSA. Trimming cost V 5 bases and J 2 bases; bases outside gene matches: 6. The CDR3 sequence is 15 residues long. The CDR3 DNA is TGTGCCAGCAGCCCCCAAGCGGGAGGGCCCTACGAGCAGTACTTC. The encoded protein is CASSPQAGGPYEQYF.

This clonotype turned up a few times. This sequence joins TRBV21-1 and TRBJ2-1; the table's D gene call, TRBD2, was not cross checked with the DNA. TRBV21-1 is a listed pseudogene. The CDR3 spans 19 residues. Here the CDR3 reads CASSTQRPLLAGGSDEQFF. The CDR3, as DNA: TGTGCCAGCAGCACGCAAAGACCATTACTAGCGGGAGGGAGCGATGAGCAGTTCTTC.

This clonotype was seen a few times. The DNA of the CDR3 is TGTGCCAGCAGTGAAGCTCTGGGTGTACAGGGTGATTCACCCCTCCACTTT. The encoded protein is CASSEALGVQGDSPLHF. The chain employs TRBV6-1 and TRBJ1-6; TRBD1 might be the D (6 bases). CDR1 and CDR2 from the germline V gene are MNHNS and SASEGT. The CDR3 sequence is 17 residues long. V was shortened by 0 bases and J by 8 bases, with 17 bases between the two germline ends.

This clonotype was seen only a few times. The chain couples TRBV7-8 to TRBJ2-7, with D perhaps given as TRBD1 or TRBD2 (6 bases each). Germline V CDR1 and CDR2: SGHVS, FQNEAQ. The CDR3 totals 16 residues. The V and J ends lost 5 bases and 1 base respectively, with 18 bases between them. The CDR3 sequence is CASSQRTGAGSYEQYF. The DNA for the CDR3 is TGTGCCAGCAGCCAGCGCACGGGGGCTGGTTCCTACGAGCAGTACTTC.

The chain has TRBV7-2 and TRBJ1-6; 7 bases map to TRBD1. The CDR3 is made up of 13 amino acids. CDR1 is SGHTA, CDR2 FQGNSA, per germline. J gave up 19 bases and V 5 bases, and 14 bases lay outside the gene matches. This CDR3 is CASSGLRDSFWHF. The DNA of the CDR3 is TGTGCCAGCAGCGGACTCCGGGACAGCTTCTGGCACTTT.

V gene TRBV6-2 or TRBV6-3 combines with J gene TRBJ2-1; 9 nucleotides align to TRBD1. The J segment lost 2 bases and the V segment lost 2 bases, leaving 1 base of the junction unmatched. The CDR3 has 15 amino acids. CDR1 and CDR2 from the germline V gene are MNHEY and SVGEGT. The CDR3 is CASSYGQGPYNEQFF. The CDR3 nucleotides are TGTGCCAGCAGTTACGGACAGGGGCCCTACAATGAGCAGTTCTTC.

This clonotype has just a few counts. The rearrangement joins TRBV7-9 to TRBJ1-1; a possible D gene is TRBD1 (5 bases). The CDR3 covers 14 residues. Germline V lookup: CDR1 SEHNR, CDR2 FQNEAQ (reference sequence). V was trimmed by 4 bases and J by 3 bases, leaving 12 bases between them. In DNA form, the CDR3 reads TGTGCCAGCAGCTCCTCAGGGCAGGACACTGAAGCTTTCTTT. Amino acids: CASSSSGQDTEAFF.

This clonotype has more than one count but fewer than ten. The CDR3 sequence is CAWSVRTGPGELFF. CDR3 bases: TGTGCCTGGAGTGTACGAACTGGCCCCGGGGAGCTGTTTTTT. J is TRBJ2-2 and V is TRBV30; D remains ambiguous. This CDR3 is built from 14 residues. Deletions cut 0 bases from V and 6 bases from J, with 11 bases between. Germline CDR1 reads GTSNPN; CDR2 reads SVGIG (reference sequence). Together with reference TRBV30 and TRBJ2-2, the CDR3 gives the full variable domain: SQTIHQWPATLVQPVGSPLSLECTVEGTSNPNLYWYRQAAGRGLQLLFYSVGIGQISSEVPQNLSASRPQDRQFILSSKKLLLSDSGFYLCAWSVRTGPGELFFGEGSRLTVL.

V is TRBV27 and J is TRBJ2-5; D might be TRBD1 (7 bases). Germline V gene lookup returns CDR1 MNHEY and CDR2 SMNVEV (reference sequence). V was clipped by 2 bases and J by 5 bases, with 12 bases between them. The CDR3 is 14 amino acids. The CDR3 sequence: CASSLEGAGETQYF. The CDR3 DNA reads as TGTGCCAGCAGTTTAGAGGGGGCGGGGGAGACCCAGTACTTC.

This clonotype was counted between two and nine times. V gene TRBV2 combines with J gene TRBJ2-7; 8 bases line up with TRBD2. CDR1 is SNHLY, CDR2 FYNNEI, per germline. J gave up 3 bases and V 7 bases, and 5 bases lay outside the gene matches. The CDR3 is 13 residues long. For the CDR3, the DNA is TGTGCCAGCAAACTAGCGGAAGGCTACGAGCAGTACTTC. This gives the protein CASKLAEGYEQYF.

In DNA form, the CDR3 reads TGTGCCAGCAGCTCCCGACCCGGACAGGTTGCCAATGAGCAGTTCTTC. It encodes CASSSRPGQVANEQFF. This sequence joins TRBV11-2 and TRBJ2-1, with TRBD1 identical over 7 bases. In germline, CDR1 is SGHAT, CDR2 FQNNGV. V was clipped by 4 bases and J by 6 bases; unmatched bases: 12. CDR3 length equals 16 residues.

This clonotype was counted a few times. The chain combines TRBV28 with TRBJ2-1, with 8 bases identical to TRBD2. CDR1 MDHEN and CDR2 SYDVKM come from the germline V gene. V gave up 5 bases and J gave up 7 bases; unmatched junction bases: 10. The CDR3 is 15 residues long. CDR3: CASSLRTSIVNEQFF. DNA of the CDR3: TGTGCCAGCAGTCTTCGGACTAGCATAGTGAATGAGCAGTTCTTC.

The chain couples TRBV30 to TRBJ1-2; a weak D match, TRBD1 (6 bases). Germline-derived CDR1 and CDR2 are GTSNPN and SVGIG (reference sequence). The CDR3 sequence is 14 residues long. With 5 bases removed from V and 7 bases from J, the gap between germline ends came to 20 bases. CDR3 sequence reads: CAWLGKTGKSGYTF. The DNA for the CDR3 is TGTGCCTGGCTGGGAAAAACAGGGAAATCTGGCTACACCTTC.